This T cell receptor (beta chain) was retrieved from a study of shared clonotypes between healthy human individuals (dated by TCRdb to 2018 to 2020). Concerning the study at large: The cohort comprised a couple of women and a few men aged 18 to 49 years. For each donor, CD4 naive and CD4 memory were each run on three plates, CD8 naive on two plates, and CD8 memory on one plate. To estimate repertoire size and how much clonotype sharing occurs between individuals, the study deeply sequenced the blood TCR repertoires of several healthy adults. Libraries were prepared and TCR repertoires were sequenced by different laboratories using diverse techniques, in order to increase sequencing depth and limit assay-specific biases. Leukapheresis yielded between about 0.9 and 9 billion PBMCs per donor.

With regard to this clone: The antigen this receptor binds is unknown. Base qualities are not recorded, but no much larger clone differs from it by a single base.

The donors were healthy, HIV-negative adults with no recently reported acute infections or vaccinations. Only Caucasian adults living in Nashville, Tennessee, USA were represented among the donors. Magnetic negative selection was used to enrich CD4+ T cells, after which naive cells were positively selected on CD45RA and the negative fraction became the memory subset. After blood collection by leukapheresis, PBMCs were isolated using Ficoll-Histopaque density gradient centrifugation and then cryopreserved in the vapor phase of liquid nitrogen. Analytical flow cytometry was used to check the purity and quantity of each magnetically sorted T cell population. From each sorted fraction, genomic DNA was isolated and quantified by UV absorbance on a Nanodrop 2000c. Using the deep immunoSEQ assay, multiplex PCR amplified TCR CDR3 regions from genomic DNA. For each cell subset, the extracted genomic DNA was distributed evenly across all wells of several immunoSEQ 96-well plates, and each plate served as one replicate. For sorted subsets, about 200 ng genomic DNA, equal to tens of thousands of T cell genomes, was loaded into each replicate PCR. Purified libraries were measured with a Qubit 3.0 fluorometer, size-checked on a Bioanalyzer 2100, and measured again with the KAPA Library Quantification kit. Each immunoSEQ 96-well plate was sequenced on its own single-read 150-cycle Illumina NextSeq 550 flow cell. Concerning the study's data processing: Because only junctional sequences without quality scores were contained in the immunoSEQ output, filtering matching that applied to full-length reads could not be performed. Sequences were annotated with PyIR, a Python wrapper for IgBLAST v1.9, using IMGT germline references to assign V/J genes and CDR3. Reads were filtered out if the reads had weak V/J assignments (E-value above 1e-6), no CDR3, stop codons, out-of-frame junctions, or ambiguous translated residues. V3J clonotypes were defined as sequences sharing an identical inferred V gene, J gene, and CDR3 amino acid sequence. Percentage overlap between repertoires was calculated by dividing the number of shared unique clonotypes by the size of the smaller repertoire. Three approaches were used to assess repertoire richness: RTK rarefaction, the Chao1 estimator, and Recon v2.1 estimates of unobserved clonotypes. Generation probabilities for all TCRbeta clonotypes obtained by the gDNA method from several donors were computed using OLGA. Entries here come from immuneACCESS through TCRdb and include only in-frame sequences with V and J called. Some clones fail to appear in such tables; in the studies checked, an unresolved V gene covers under half of the shortfall, and the cause of the remainder is unknown. The V and J calls and clone size were taken over from that table, and D and trimming were inferred from the DNA. This sample comprises fewer than 1.6 million clones, about 98.5% of them detected only once. The top ten clones comprise 0.36% of the sample.

Overall study outcomes, separate from this receptor: Rarefaction of sorted-subset datasets indicated incomplete sequencing despite the large sequencing depth. Naive subsets generally had larger estimated clonotype richness than memory subsets. Sampling was limited to blood, and TCR repertoires in tissue likely differ from TCR repertoires in blood. When four donors were compared, the shared fraction of clonotypes was about 5% for naive CD4, around 3.6% for naive CD8, 2% to 2.5% for memory CD4, and 0.4% for memory CD8. Based on pairwise subsampling, the degree of clonotype sharing among donors was expected to be affected by sequencing depth. Higher generation probabilities were observed for clonotypes shared by all four sorted-subset donors than for non-shared clonotypes. The genetic and exposure-history diversity represented was limited by the small number of donors.

The CDR3 goes from the cysteine to the phenylalanine over 17 residues. The entry retains the CDR3 DNA only, 51 bases that are in frame from base 1. For this chain, trimming is 0 bases at the V end and 6 bases at the J end, and the number of junction bases without a gene match is 10. The germline V gene provides CDR1 SQVTM and CDR2 ANQGSEA. This TCR came from a man aged 30 to 45 in good health. Source material: naive CD4+ T cells sorted from blood. According to the study, the label for this sample's cell subset or site signals: CD45RA+ positively selected. The rearrangement joined TRBV29-1 to TRBJ2-2; the central 10 bases match TRBD2. The CDR3 here reads CSVEDREGSGRSGELFF. The sequenced DNA: TGCAGCGTTGAAGATCGGGAGGGTAGCGGGAGGTCCGGGGAGCTGTTTTTT.